This T cell receptor (beta chain) appears in the sequencing data of a study of T cell repertoires in cytomegalovirus infection. As for the study in general: The authors relied on CMV epitopes, both recently identified HLA-C-restricted and well-studied HLA-B-restricted. A matching HLA type, together with CMV infection, was signaled by public TCR beta signatures.

Germline CDR1 reads MNHEY; CDR2 reads SMNVEV (reference sequence). The CDR3 is made up of 18 amino acids. As concerns this clonotype: Its antigen remains unidentified. At one boundary the junction diverges from the germline segment, which might be a read error.

Study-wide results and limits: The response measured ex vivo was dominated by TCR beta clonotypes (HLA-C-restricted and CMV-specific). People with CMV and the relevant HLA were identified by cumulative public TCR beta family frequency.

MiXCR, run by TCRdb on the reads, gives a single entry per CDR3 protein. The data contain about 900,000 distinct CDR3 sequences, 31% of them seen just once; the ten biggest clones take up around 15%. The starting material was cultured CD8+ T cells from PBMCs, obtained from culture after CMV antigen stimulation. The V call is TRBV27, the J call TRBJ2-4; D possibly matches TRBD1 or TRBD2 (5 bases each). This sequence originates from a human donor in good health (CMV status not recorded). Some clones in this sample may be carry-over from other donors' samples. The CDR3 DNA follows: TGTGCCAGCAGTTATGGACTCTTCACGGACGGGGCCAAAACCATTCAGTACTTC. Translated, it gives CASSYGLFTDGAKTIQYF.